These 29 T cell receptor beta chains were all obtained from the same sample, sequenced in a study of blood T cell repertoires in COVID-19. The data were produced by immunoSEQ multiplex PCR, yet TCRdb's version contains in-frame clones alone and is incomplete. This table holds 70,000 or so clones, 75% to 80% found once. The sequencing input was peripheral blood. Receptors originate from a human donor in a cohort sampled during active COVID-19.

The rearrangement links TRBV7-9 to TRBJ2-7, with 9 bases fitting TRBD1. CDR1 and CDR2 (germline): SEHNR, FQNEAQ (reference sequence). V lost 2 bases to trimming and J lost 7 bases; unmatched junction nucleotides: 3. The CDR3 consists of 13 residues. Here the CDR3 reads CASSLTGGNEQYF. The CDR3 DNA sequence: TGTGCCAGCAGCTTAACAGGGGGCAATGAGCAGTACTTC.

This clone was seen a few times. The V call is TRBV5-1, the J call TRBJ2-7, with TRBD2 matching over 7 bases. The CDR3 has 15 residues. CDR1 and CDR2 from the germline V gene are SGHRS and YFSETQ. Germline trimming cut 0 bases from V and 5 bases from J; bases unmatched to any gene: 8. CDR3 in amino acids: CASSLGLAVTDEQYF. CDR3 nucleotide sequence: TGCGCCAGCAGCTTGGGGCTAGCGGTGACAGACGAGCAGTACTTC. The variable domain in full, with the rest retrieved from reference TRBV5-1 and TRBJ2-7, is KAGVTQTPRYLIKTRGQQVTLSCSPISGHRSVSWYQQTPGQGLQFLFEYFSETQRNKGNFPGRFSGRQFSNSRSEMNVSTLELGDSALYLCASSLGLAVTDEQYFGPGTRLTVT.

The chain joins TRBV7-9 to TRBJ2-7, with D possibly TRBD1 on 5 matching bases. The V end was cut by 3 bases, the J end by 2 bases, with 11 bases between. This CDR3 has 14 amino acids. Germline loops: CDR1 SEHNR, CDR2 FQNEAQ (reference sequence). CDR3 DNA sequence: TGTGCCAGCAGCTTTTTTGACAGACCCTACGAGCAGTACTTC. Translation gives CASSFFDRPYEQYF. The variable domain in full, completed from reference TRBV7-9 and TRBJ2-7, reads DTGVSQNPRHKITKRGQNVTFRCDPISEHNRLYWYRQTLGQGPEFLTYFQNEAQLEKSRLLSDRFSAERPKGSFSTLEIQRTEQGDSAMYLCASSFFDRPYEQYFGPGTRLTVT.

Written as DNA, the CDR3 is TGTGCCAGCAGCCCCGGACAGAATCTAGCCAAAAACATTCAGTACTTC. Protein product: CASSPGQNLAKNIQYF. The J gene is TRBJ2-4, the V gene TRBV9, with D possibly being TRBD1 (6 bases). The CDR3 totals 16 residues. CDR1 is SGDLS and CDR2 is YYNGEE in the germline V gene. Trimming left V 4 bases short and J 0 bases short, with 14 bases between.

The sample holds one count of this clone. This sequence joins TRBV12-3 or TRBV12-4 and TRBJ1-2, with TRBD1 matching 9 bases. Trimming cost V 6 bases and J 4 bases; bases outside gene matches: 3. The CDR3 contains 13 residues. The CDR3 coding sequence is TGTGCCAGCAGCCGGGACAGGGCCTATGGCTACACCTTC. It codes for CASSRDRAYGYTF.

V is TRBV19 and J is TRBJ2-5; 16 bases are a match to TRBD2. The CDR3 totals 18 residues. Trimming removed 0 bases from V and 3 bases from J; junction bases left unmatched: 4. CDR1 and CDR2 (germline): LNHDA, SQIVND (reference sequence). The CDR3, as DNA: TGTGCCAGTAGTATAGACGGGACTAGCGGGAGGGCCAAAGAGACCCAGTACTTC. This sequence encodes CASSIDGTSGRAKETQYF.

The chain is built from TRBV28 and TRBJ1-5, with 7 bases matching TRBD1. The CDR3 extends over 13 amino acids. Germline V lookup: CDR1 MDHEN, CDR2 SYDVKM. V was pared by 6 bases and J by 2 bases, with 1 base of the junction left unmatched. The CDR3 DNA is TGTGCCAGCAGAGGACAGGGCAATCAGCCCCAGCATTTT. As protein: CASRGQGNQPQHF.

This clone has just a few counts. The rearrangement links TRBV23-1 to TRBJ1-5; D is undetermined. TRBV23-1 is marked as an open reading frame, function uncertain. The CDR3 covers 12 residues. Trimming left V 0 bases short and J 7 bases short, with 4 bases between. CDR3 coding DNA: TGCGCCAGCAGTCAATCGAGGCAGCCCCAGCATTTT. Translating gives CASSQSRQPQHF.

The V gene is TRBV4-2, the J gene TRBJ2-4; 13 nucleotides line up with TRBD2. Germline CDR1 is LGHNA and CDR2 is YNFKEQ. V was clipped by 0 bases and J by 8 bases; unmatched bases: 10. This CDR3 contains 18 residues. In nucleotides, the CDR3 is TGTGCCAGCAGCCAAGAATTGAGGACTAGCGGGAGTGATTACATTCAGTACTTC. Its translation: CASSQELRTSGSDYIQYF.

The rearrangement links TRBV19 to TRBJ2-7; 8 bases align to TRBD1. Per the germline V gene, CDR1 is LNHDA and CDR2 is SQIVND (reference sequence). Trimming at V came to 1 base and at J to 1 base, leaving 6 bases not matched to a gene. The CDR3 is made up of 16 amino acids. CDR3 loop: CASSIGTGGLSYEQYF. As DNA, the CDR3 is TGTGCCAGTAGTATAGGTACAGGGGGGTTGTCCTACGAGCAGTACTTC.

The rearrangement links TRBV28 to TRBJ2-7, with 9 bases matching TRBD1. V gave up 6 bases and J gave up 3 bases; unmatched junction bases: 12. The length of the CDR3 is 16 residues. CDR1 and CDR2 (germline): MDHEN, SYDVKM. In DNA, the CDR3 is TGTGCCAGCAGACAGCCCCCCGGGACAGGGTACTACGAGCAGTACTTC. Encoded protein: CASRQPPGTGYYEQYF.

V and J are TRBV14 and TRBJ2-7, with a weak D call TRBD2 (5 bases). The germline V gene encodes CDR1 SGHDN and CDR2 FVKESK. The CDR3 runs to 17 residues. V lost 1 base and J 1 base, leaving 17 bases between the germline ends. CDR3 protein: CASSQGALVGGSYEQYF. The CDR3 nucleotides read TGTGCCAGCAGCCAAGGGGCACTAGTTGGTGGGTCCTACGAGCAGTACTTC.

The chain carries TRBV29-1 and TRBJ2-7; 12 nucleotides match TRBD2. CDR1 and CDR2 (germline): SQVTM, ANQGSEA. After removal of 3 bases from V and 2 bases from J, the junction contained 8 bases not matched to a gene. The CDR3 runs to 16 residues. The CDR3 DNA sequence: TGCAGCGTTGACGGTCTAGCGGGAGGGCCTGCCTACGAGCAGTACTTC. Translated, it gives CSVDGLAGGPAYEQYF.

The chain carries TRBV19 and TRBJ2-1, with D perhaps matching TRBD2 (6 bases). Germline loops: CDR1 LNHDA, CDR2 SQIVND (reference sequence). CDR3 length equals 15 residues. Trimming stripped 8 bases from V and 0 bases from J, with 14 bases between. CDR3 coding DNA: TGTGCCAGTCAGAGCGGGCCAGGCTCCTACAATGAGCAGTTCTTC. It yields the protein CASQSGPGSYNEQFF.

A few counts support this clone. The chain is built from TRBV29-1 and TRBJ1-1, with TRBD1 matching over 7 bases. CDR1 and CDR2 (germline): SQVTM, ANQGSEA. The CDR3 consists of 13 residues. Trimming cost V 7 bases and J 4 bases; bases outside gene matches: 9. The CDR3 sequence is CSGRDSEGTEAFF. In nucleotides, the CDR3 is TGCAGCGGCCGGGACAGTGAGGGCACTGAAGCTTTCTTT.

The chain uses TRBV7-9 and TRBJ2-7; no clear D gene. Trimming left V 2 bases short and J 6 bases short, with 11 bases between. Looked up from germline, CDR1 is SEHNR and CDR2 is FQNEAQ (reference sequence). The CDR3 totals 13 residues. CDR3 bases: TGTGCCAGCAGCTTACTAAAATCCCTCGAGCAGTACTTC. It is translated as CASSLLKSLEQYF.

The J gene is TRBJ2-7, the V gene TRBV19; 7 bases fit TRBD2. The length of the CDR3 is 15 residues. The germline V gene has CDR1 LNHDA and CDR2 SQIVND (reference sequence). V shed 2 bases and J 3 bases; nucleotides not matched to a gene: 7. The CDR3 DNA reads TGTGCCAGTAGTATACAACGGGGAGGGAACTACGAGCAGTACTTC. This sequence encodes CASSIQRGGNYEQYF.

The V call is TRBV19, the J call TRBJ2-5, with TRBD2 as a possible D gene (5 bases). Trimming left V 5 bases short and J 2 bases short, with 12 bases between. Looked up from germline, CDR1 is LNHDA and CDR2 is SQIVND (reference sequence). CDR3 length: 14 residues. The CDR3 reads CASSSPGSQETQYF. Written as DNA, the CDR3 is TGTGCCAGTAGTTCCCCGGGAAGTCAAGAGACCCAGTACTTC.

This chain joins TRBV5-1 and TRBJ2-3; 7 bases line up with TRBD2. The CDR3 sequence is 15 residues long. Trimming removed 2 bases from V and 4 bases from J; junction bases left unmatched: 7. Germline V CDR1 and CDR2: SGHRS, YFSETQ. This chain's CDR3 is CASSFRPGRADTQYF. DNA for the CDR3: TGCGCCAGCAGCTTCAGGCCAGGGAGGGCAGATACGCAGTATTTT.

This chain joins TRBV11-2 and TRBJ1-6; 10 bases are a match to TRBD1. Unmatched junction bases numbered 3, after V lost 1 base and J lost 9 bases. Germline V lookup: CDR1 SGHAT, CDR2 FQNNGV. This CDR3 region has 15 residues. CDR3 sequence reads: CASSLGGTGVSPLHF. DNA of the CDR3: TGTGCCAGCAGCTTAGGGGGGACAGGGGTTTCACCCCTCCACTTT. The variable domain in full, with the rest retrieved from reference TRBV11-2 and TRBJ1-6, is EAGVAQSPRYKIIEKRQSVAFWCNPISGHATLYWYQQILGQGPKLLIQFQNNGVVDDSQLPKDRFSAERLKGVDSTLKIQPAKLEDSAVYLCASSLGGTGVSPLHFGNGTRLTVT.

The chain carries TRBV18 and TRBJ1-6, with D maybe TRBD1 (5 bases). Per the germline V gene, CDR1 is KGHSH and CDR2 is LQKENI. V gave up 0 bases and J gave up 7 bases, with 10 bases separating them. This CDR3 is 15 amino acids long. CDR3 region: CASSPPQGTNSPLHF. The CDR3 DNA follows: TGTGCCAGCTCACCACCGCAGGGAACCAATTCACCCCTCCACTTT.

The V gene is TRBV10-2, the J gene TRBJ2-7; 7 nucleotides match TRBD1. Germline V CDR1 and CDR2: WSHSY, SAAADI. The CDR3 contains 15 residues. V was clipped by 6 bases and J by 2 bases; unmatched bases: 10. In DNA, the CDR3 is TGCGCCAGCAGCTTACTCGGGACAGCCCCCTACGAGCAGTACTTC. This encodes CASSLLGTAPYEQYF.

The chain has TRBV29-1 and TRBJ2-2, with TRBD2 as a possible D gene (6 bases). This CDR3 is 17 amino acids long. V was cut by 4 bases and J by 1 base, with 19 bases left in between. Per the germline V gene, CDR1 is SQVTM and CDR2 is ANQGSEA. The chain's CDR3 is CSVGVRQRGGNTGELFF. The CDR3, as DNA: TGCAGCGTTGGTGTCAGACAGAGGGGAGGGAACACCGGGGAGCTGTTTTTT.

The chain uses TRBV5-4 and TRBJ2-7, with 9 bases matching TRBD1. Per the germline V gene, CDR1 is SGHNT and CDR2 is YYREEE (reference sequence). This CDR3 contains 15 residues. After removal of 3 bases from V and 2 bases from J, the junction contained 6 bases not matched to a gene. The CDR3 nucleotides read TGTGCCAGCAGCTCGGGAACAGGGGGCCCCTACGAGCAGTACTTC. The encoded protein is CASSSGTGGPYEQYF.

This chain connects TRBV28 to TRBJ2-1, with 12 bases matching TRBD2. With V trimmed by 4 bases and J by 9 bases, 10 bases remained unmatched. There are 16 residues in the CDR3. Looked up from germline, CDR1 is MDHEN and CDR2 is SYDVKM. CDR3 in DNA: TGTGCCAGCAGTTCCCCGACTAGCGGGAGATCGGGTGAGCAGTTCTTC. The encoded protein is CASSSPTSGRSGEQFF.

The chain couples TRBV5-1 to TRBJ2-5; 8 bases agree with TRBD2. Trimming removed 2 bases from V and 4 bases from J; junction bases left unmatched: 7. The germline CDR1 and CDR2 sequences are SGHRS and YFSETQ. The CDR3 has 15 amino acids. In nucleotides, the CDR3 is TGCGCCAGCAGCTTTACGGGAGGGCAGGGAGAGACCCAGTACTTC. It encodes CASSFTGGQGETQYF.

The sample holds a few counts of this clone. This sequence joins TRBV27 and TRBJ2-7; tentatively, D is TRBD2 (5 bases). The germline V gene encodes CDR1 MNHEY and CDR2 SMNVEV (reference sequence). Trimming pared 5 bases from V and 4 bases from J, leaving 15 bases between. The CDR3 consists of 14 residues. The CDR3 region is CASSLTRRHYEQYF. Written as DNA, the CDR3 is TGTGCCAGCAGTCTCACTAGGCGCCATTACGAGCAGTACTTC.

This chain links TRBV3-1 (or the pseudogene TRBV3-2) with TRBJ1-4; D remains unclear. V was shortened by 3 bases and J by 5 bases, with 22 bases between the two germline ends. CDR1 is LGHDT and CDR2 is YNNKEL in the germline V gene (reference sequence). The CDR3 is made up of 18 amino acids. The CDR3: CASSQAGVGLVGNEKLFF. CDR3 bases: TGTGCCAGCAGCCAGGCCGGGGTAGGTCTTGTGGGGAATGAAAAACTGTTTTTT.

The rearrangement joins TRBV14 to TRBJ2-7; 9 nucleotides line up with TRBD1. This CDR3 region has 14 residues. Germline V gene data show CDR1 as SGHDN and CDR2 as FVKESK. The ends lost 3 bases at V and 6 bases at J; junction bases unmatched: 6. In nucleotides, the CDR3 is TGTGCCAGCAGCCACGGGACAGGGATACTCGAGCAGTACTTC. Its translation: CASSHGTGILEQYF.